This T cell receptor beta chain stems from a study of blood T cell repertoires in COVID-19. Study-wide background: Acute and convalescent COVID-19 specimens originated in the United States, Italy and Spain. From T cells, B-cell-depleted T cells, or PBMCs came the material, which was cDNA or gDNA.

Authors' processing steps: Nucleated cell counts were estimated from reference gene primer amplification. Method: immunoSEQ multiplex PCR; TCRdb's copy keeps in-frame clones and lacks some. V and J calls plus clone size are reproduced from that table; the DNA served to infer D and trimming. The table shows 270,000 or so clones, with more than 80% occurring only once. The CDR3 sequence is 14 residues long. Germline CDR1 MRHNA, CDR2 SNTAGT. V was trimmed by 6 bases and J by 9 bases, leaving 18 bases between them. In its sample, this clone was seen once. The sequenced sample was peripheral blood. The source is a woman aged 25 to 39 with active or convalescent COVID-19. The chain employs TRBV6-4 and TRBJ2-1; possibly TRBD2 for D (7 bases). CDR3 nucleotides: TGTGCCAGCAGCCCCGGGGGGCCCGTCAGTGAGCAGTTCTTC. Its translation is CASSPGGPVSEQFF.